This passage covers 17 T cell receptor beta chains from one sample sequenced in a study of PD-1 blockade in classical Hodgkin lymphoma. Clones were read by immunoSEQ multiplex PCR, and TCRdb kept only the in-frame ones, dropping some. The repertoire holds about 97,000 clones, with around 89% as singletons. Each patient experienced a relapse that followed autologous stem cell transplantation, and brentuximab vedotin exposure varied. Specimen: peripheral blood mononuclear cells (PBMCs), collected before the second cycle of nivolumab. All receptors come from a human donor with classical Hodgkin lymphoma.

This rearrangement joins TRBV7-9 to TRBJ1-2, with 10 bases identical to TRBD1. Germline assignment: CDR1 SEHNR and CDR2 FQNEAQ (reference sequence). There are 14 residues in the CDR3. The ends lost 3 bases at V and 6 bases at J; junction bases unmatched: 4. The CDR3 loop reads CASSFWTGGDGYTF. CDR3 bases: TGTGCCAGCAGCTTCTGGACAGGGGGGGATGGCTACACCTTC.

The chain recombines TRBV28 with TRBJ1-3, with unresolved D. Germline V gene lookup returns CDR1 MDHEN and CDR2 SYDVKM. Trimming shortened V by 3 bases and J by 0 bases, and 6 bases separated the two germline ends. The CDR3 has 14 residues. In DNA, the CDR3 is TGTGCCAGCAGTTTTCCGGGCTCTGGAAACACCATATATTTT. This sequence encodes CASSFPGSGNTIYF.

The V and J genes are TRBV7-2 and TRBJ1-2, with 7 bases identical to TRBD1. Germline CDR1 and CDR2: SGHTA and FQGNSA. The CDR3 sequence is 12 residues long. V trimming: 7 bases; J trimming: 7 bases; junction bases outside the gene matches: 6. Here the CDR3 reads CASNDREGGYTF. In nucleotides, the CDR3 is TGTGCCAGCAACGACAGGGAGGGTGGCTACACCTTC.

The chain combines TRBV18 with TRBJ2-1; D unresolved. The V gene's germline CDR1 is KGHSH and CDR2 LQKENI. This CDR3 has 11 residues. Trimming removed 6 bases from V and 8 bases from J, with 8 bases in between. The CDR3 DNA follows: TGTGCCAGCTCGGCGAGGTATGAGCAGTTCTTC. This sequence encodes CASSARYEQFF.

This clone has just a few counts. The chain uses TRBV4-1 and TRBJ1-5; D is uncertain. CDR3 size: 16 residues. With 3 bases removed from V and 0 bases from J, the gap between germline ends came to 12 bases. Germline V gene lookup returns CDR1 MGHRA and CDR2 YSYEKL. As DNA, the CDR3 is TGCGCCAGCAGCCACCCAGAGTTGTATAGCAATCAGCCCCAGCATTTT. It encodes CASSHPELYSNQPQHF.

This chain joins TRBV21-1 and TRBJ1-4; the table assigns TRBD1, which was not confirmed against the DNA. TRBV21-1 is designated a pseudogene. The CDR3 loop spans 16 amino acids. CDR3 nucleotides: TGTGCCAGCAGCAATCCTATGGGACAGGAAAATGAAAAACTGTTTTTT. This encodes CASSNPMGQENEKLFF.

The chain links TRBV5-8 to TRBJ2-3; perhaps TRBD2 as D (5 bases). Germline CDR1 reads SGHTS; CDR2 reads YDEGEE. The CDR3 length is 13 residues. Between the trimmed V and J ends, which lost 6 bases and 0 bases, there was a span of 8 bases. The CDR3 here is CASTSGSTDTQYF. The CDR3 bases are TGTGCCAGCACCTCGGGGAGCACAGATACGCAGTATTTT.

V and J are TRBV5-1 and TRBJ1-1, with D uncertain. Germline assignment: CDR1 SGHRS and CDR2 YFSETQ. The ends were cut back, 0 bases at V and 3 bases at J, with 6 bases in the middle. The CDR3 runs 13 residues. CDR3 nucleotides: TGCGCCAGCAGCTTGGGGCAGTACACTGAAGCTTTCTTT. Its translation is CASSLGQYTEAFF.

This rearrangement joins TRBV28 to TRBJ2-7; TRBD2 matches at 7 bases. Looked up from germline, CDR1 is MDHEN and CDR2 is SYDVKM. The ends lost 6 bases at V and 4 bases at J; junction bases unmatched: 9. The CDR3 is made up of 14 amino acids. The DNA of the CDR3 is TGTGCCAGCAGAGCTTTGGGGGGGTCGTACGAGCAGTACTTC. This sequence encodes CASRALGGSYEQYF.

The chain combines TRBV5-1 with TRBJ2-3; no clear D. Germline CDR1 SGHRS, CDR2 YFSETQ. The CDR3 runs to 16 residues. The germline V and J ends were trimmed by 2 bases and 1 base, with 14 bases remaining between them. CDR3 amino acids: CASSLRIRDGTDTQYF. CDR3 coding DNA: TGCGCCAGCAGCTTAAGAATCAGAGACGGCACAGATACGCAGTATTTT.

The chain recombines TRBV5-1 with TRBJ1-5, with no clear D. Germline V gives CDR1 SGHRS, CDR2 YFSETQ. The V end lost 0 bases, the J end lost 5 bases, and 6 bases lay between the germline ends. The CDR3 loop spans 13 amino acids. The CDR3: CASSLDGDQPQHF. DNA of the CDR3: TGCGCCAGCAGCTTGGATGGGGATCAGCCCCAGCATTTT.

The CDR3 spells CASKTEAFF. The CDR3 nucleotides are TGTGCCAGCAAGACAGAAGCTTTCTTT. V usage is TRBV2 and J usage is TRBJ1-1; no firm D call. This CDR3 has 9 residues. Trimming took off 7 bases at V and 8 bases at J, with 5 bases between the two ends. Germline CDR1 reads SNHLY; CDR2 reads FYNNEI.

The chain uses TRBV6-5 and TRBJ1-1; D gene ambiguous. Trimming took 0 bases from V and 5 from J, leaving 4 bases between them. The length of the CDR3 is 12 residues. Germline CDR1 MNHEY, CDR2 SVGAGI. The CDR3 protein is CASSYSKTEAFF. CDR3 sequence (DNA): TGTGCCAGCAGTTACTCGAAGACTGAAGCTTTCTTT.

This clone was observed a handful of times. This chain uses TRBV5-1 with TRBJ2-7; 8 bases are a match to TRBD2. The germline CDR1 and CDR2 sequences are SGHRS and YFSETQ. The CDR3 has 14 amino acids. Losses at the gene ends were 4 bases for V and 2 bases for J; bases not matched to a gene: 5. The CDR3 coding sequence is TGCGCCAGCAGCACGGGGGGGGTCCCCTACGAGCAGTACTTC. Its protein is CASSTGGVPYEQYF. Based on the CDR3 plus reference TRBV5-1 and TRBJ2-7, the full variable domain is KAGVTQTPRYLIKTRGQQVTLSCSPISGHRSVSWYQQTPGQGLQFLFEYFSETQRNKGNFPGRFSGRQFSNSRSEMNVSTLELGDSALYLCASSTGGVPYEQYFGPGTRLTVT.

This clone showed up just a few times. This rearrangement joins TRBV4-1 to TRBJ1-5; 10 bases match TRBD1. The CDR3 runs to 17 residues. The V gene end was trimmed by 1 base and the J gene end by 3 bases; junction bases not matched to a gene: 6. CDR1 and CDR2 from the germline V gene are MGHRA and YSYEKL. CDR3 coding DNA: TGCGCCAGCAGCCAAGGAGTGACAGGGGGCAACAATCAGCCCCAGCATTTT. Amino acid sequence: CASSQGVTGGNNQPQHF.

CDR3 DNA: TGCGCCAGCAGCTTGGAGGGGGTCTCAACCTCATATAATTCACCCCTCCACTTT. It encodes CASSLEGVSTSYNSPLHF. The J gene is TRBJ1-6, the V gene TRBV5-1, with D perhaps matching TRBD1 (6 bases). The CDR3 loop spans 18 amino acids. From germline, CDR1 is SGHRS and CDR2 YFSETQ. The V end was cut by 0 bases, the J end by 4 bases, with 17 bases between.

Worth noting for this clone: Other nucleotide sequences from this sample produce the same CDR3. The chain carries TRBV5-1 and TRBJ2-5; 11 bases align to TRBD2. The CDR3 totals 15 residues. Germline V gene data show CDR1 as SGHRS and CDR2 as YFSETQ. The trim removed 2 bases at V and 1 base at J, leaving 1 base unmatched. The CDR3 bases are TGCGCCAGCAGCTTCCTAGCGGGGGGCCAAGAGACCCAGTACTTC. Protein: CASSFLAGGQETQYF.